This record concerns one T cell receptor beta chain sequence. Its antigen is not known. The source of the sample is a study of shared clonotypes between healthy human individuals. Study-wide results and caveats: Larger estimated richness was generally seen in naive subsets than in memory subsets. Large depth notwithstanding, sorted-subset sequencing proved incomplete by rarefaction.

This table comes from immunoSEQ multiplex PCR, and its TCRdb copy is limited to in-frame clones, with some not included. This table has roughly 2,500,000 clones, more than 85% appearing once. A split of CD4+ cells into CD45RA+ naive and CD45RA-negative memory subsets was performed. The germline CDR1 and CDR2 sequences are MDHEN and SYDVKM. The CDR3 contains 13 residues. With 8 bases removed from V and 12 bases from J, the gap between germline ends came to 17 bases. The clonotype was recovered from a man aged 18 to 29 in good health. Some clones in this sample may be carry-over from other donors' samples. This chain uses TRBV28 with TRBJ2-6; TRBD2 is a possible D gene (6 bases). The sequencing input was naive CD4+ T cells from PBMCs. Subset meaning: CD45RA+ positively selected. The CDR3 spells CASAHHSGGVLTF. CDR3 nucleotide sequence: TGTGCCAGCGCCCACCATAGCGGCGGCGTCCTGACTTTC.